The following is a T cell receptor (beta chain) sequence with its context. These data come from a study of blood T cell repertoires in COVID-19. Sequencing was performed with immunoSEQ multiplex PCR; in TCRdb, only in-frame clones are kept and a portion is missing. In the table there are some 270,000 clones, around 82% of which are singletons. Germline V gene sequence: CDR1 SGHDN, CDR2 FVKESK. With V trimmed by 0 bases and J by 1 base, 4 bases remained unmatched. This CDR3 has 16 residues. The chain links TRBV14 to TRBJ2-5; 8 nucleotides align to TRBD2. The source material was PBMCs or T cells enriched from blood (not recorded which). The receptor's source is a man in his fifties who had recovered from COVID-19. CDR3 sequence: CASSQDRLAPQETQYF. CDR3 in DNA: TGTGCCAGCAGCCAAGATCGACTAGCGCCCCAAGAGACCCAGTACTTC.